Sequencing of this T cell receptor (beta chain) was carried out in a study of CD8+CD57+ T cells in acquired aplastic anemia. Study in general: Sorted CD4+ and CD8+ cells yielded DNA averaging around 3.2 ug.

The ends lost 1 base at V and 4 bases at J; junction bases unmatched: 4. The CDR3 spans 15 residues. Study-wide points: Patients and controls had CD8+ Simpson's diversity values that were not significantly distinct.

The template used for profiling TCR beta VDJ and CDR3 was genomic DNA. TCRdb called the reads again in MiXCR, with one record for every CDR3 protein. The table shows about 210,000 distinct CDR3 sequences, with approximately 60% occurring only once. In the case of this clonotype: Its antigen remains unidentified.

The chain joins TRBV12-3 or TRBV12-4 to TRBJ2-5, with TRBD1 identical over 9 bases. The specimen sequenced was sorted CD4+, CD8+, or CD8+CD57+ T cells (not recorded which) from PBMCs. The clonotype comes from a human donor in good health. CDR3 protein: CASSLESGQGETQYF. The DNA of the CDR3 is TGTGCCAGCAGTTTAGAATCGGGACAGGGAGAGACCCAGTACTTC.